The TCR beta chain described here comes from a study of blood T cell repertoires in COVID-19. The length of the CDR3 is 15 residues. CDR1 and CDR2 (germline): KGHDR, SFDVKD. V was pared by 8 bases and J by 4 bases, with 12 bases of the junction left unmatched. Data came from immunoSEQ multiplex PCR; TCRdb stores just in-frame clones and leaves some out. Among tens of thousands of clones listed, 80% to 90% were seen once. This clone was observed once. V usage is TRBV24-1 and J usage is TRBJ1-2; 7 nucleotides align to TRBD1. Specimen: peripheral blood. The TCR was taken from a human donor in a cohort sampled during active COVID-19. The CDR3 nucleotides read TGTGCCACCACTGGGGACAGTTTGAGGACCTATGGCTACACCTTC. Amino acid sequence: CATTGDSLRTYGYTF.